This record concerns one T cell receptor beta chain sequence. What it binds is not known. This sample was included in a study of blood T cells in healthy people across ages. Points from the study as a whole: What prevented conclusive comparison of naive and antigen-experienced cells was that PBMCs were unsorted. Roughly linearly, TCR beta diversity per million T cells fell as age increased.

It was with a sample-barcoded 5' primer and a J-beta primer mix that a second PCR of roughly 6 to 12 cycles was run. Each of the samples gave a minimum of 2.5 million paired-end reads that contained CDR3. TCRdb re-derived calls from the 5' RACE reads in MiXCR, one entry per CDR3 protein. The sample lists about 800,000 distinct CDR3 sequences, 58% occurring once. Germline V gene sequence: CDR1 SGHTA, CDR2 FQGNSA. The CDR3 contains 15 residues. V shed 1 base and J shed 4 bases, with 11 bases lying between them. The chain has TRBV7-2 and TRBJ1-5, with unresolved D. The sample was blood. This sequence originates from a young man in good health. CDR3 sequence (DNA): TGTGCCAGCAGCTTAGTAGTTGGGCAGAATCAGCCCCAGCATTTT. Amino acids: CASSLVVGQNQPQHF.